These 19 T cell receptor beta chains came from one sample sequenced in a study of T-cell reconstitution after alpha-beta-depleted transplantation in children. This sample's TCRbeta library carried unique molecular identifier barcodes. TCRdb independently ran MiXCR on the PCR reads; one entry per CDR3 protein. Among around 440,000 distinct CDR3 sequences listed, about 10% were seen once. The sample consisted of PBMCs, taken before TCRalphabeta/CD19-depleted stem cell transplant. The receptor source for this set is a child aged 2-15 years with inherited bone marrow failure, due to receive a stem cell transplant.

This clonotype appeared many times. This chain uses TRBV4-3 with TRBJ2-7, with D possibly being TRBD1 (6 bases). The CDR3 is 14 residues long. Between the trimmed V and J ends, which lost 0 bases and 1 base, there was a span of 7 bases. Germline loops: CDR1 LGHNA, CDR2 YSLEER. The CDR3, as DNA: TGCGCCAGCAGCCAAGATCAGGGGTCCTACGAGCAGTACTTC. This gives the protein CASSQDQGSYEQYF.

The sample holds many counts of this clonotype. The genes are TRBV7-2 and TRBJ1-2, with TRBD1 matching 8 bases. Germline CDR1 is SGHTA and CDR2 is FQGNSA. The CDR3 is 17 amino acids. Losses at the gene ends were 0 bases for V and 8 bases for J; bases not matched to a gene: 14. The CDR3 sequence is CASSLARGGQGFGGYTF. CDR3 DNA sequence: TGTGCCAGCAGCTTAGCTCGGGGAGGACAGGGCTTCGGGGGCTACACCTTC.

A few counts support this clonotype. The V gene is TRBV6-5, the J gene TRBJ1-1; D remains ambiguous. The CDR3 length is 14 residues. The germline V gene has CDR1 MNHEY and CDR2 SVGAGI. Trimming cost V 0 bases and J 5 bases, with 10 bases left between them. This chain's CDR3 is CASSYSNGVTEAFF. DNA for the CDR3: TGTGCCAGCAGTTACTCGAACGGGGTTACTGAAGCTTTCTTT.

The sample holds a few counts of this clonotype. J is TRBJ2-2 and V is TRBV11-2; D tentatively reads TRBD1 or TRBD2 (5 bases each). The length of the CDR3 is 17 residues. V dropped 3 bases and J dropped 6 bases, with 20 bases sitting between them. CDR1 is SGHAT, CDR2 FQNNGV, per germline. CDR3 loop: CASSLVMGVGLAGELFF. Written as DNA, the CDR3 is TGTGCCAGCAGCTTGGTCATGGGGGTGGGGTTGGCCGGGGAGCTGTTTTTT.

This clonotype occurred many times. V usage is TRBV27 and J usage is TRBJ2-5, with a possible D match to TRBD2 (7 bases). CDR3 size: 16 residues. Trimming cost V 5 bases and J 5 bases, with 21 bases left between them. Germline CDR1 is MNHEY and CDR2 is SMNVEV (reference sequence). The CDR3 region is CASSPLPGHGGETQYF. Here the CDR3 DNA reads TGTGCCAGCAGTCCGCTACCGGGACACGGGGGGGAGACCCAGTACTTC.

This clonotype was recorded at least ten times. V usage is TRBV20-1 and J usage is TRBJ2-7; TRBD2 matches 14 bases. CDR1 and CDR2 (germline): DFQATT, SNEGSKA (reference sequence). The CDR3 is made up of 15 amino acids. The V segment lost 6 bases and the J segment 3 bases; nucleotides outside the gene matches: 7. The CDR3: CSALVGTSGSYEQYF. The CDR3 DNA is TGCAGTGCCTTAGTGGGGACTAGCGGGAGCTACGAGCAGTACTTC.

This clonotype has ten or more counts. The rearrangement uses TRBV10-3 and TRBJ2-7; 7 bases fit TRBD2. The germline CDR1 and CDR2 sequences are ENHRY and SYGVKD. The CDR3 runs 15 residues. The trim removed 0 bases at V and 5 bases at J, leaving 7 bases unmatched. This chain's CDR3 is CAISESRLAAHEQYF. The CDR3 region has the DNA TGTGCCATCAGTGAGTCTCGACTAGCCGCCCACGAGCAGTACTTC.

V is TRBV16 and J is TRBJ2-2, with no clear D. Germline CDR1 is KGHSY and CDR2 is FQNENV. The CDR3 sequence is 15 residues long. V was cut by 4 bases and J by 0 bases, with 9 bases left in between. The CDR3 sequence is CASSRATTNTGELFF. The DNA of the CDR3 is TGTGCCAGCAGCCGGGCCACCACGAACACCGGGGAGCTGTTTTTT.

This chain uses TRBV18 with TRBJ2-6; TRBD2 agrees at 11 bases. J gave up 1 base and V 5 bases, and 7 bases lay outside the gene matches. Germline assignment: CDR1 KGHSH and CDR2 LQKENI. The CDR3 is made up of 18 amino acids. The DNA of the CDR3 is TGTGCCAGCTCATCCCGGACTAGCGGGCTTTCTGGGGCCAACGTCCTGACTTTC. This codes for CASSSRTSGLSGANVLTF.

This chain links TRBV4-2 with TRBJ2-7; D might be TRBD2 (6 bases). This CDR3 contains 16 residues. The V and J ends lost 1 base and 0 bases respectively, with 13 bases between them. The germline V gene encodes CDR1 LGHNA and CDR2 YNFKEQ. CDR3 in DNA: TGTGCCAGCAGCCAAGCCCCGGGGGTAAGCTCCTACGAGCAGTACTTC. Protein product: CASSQAPGVSSYEQYF.

The chain employs TRBV15 and TRBJ2-3; D may correspond to TRBD1 or TRBD2 (5 bases each). The CDR3 runs to 17 residues. The germline gives CDR1 LNHNV, CDR2 YYDKDF (reference sequence). V dropped 0 bases and J dropped 3 bases, with 16 bases sitting between them. The CDR3 region is CATSRDKQGRGTDTQYF. CDR3 in DNA: TGTGCCACCAGCAGAGATAAGCAGGGACGAGGAACAGATACGCAGTATTTT.

Worth noting for this clonotype: It may be a read error: a sequence one base away is much more abundant. The chain uses TRBV29-1 and TRBJ1-2; tentatively, D is TRBD1 (5 bases). Germline V gene lookup returns CDR1 SQVTM and CDR2 ANQGSEA. CDR3 length: 13 residues. Trimming removed 3 bases at V and 7 bases at J, with 15 bases between. CDR3 in amino acids: CSVEPTVYGGYTF. CDR3 coding DNA: TGCAGCGTTGAGCCGACAGTGTATGGTGGCTACACCTTC. The entire variable domain, with the rest obtained from reference TRBV29-1 and TRBJ1-2, is as follows: SAVISQKPSRDICQRGTSLTIQCQVDSQVTMMFWYRQQPGQSLTLIATANQGSEATYESGFVIDKFPISRPNLTFSTLTVSNMSPEDSSIYLCSVEPTVYGGYTFGSGTRLTVV.

This clonotype came up many times. This chain connects TRBV10-2 to TRBJ2-1; D is undetermined. V gave up 3 bases and J gave up 0 bases, with 9 bases separating them. The CDR3 is 15 amino acids. Germline loops: CDR1 WSHSY, CDR2 SAAADI. The CDR3 DNA sequence: TGCGCCAGCAGTGATCACTTTAGCTCCTACAATGAGCAGTTCTTC. This encodes CASSDHFSSYNEQFF.

This clonotype was recorded a few times. As DNA, the CDR3 is TGTGCCAGCAGTTCCAGGCGGGAGGGCCGAGATACGCAGTATTTT. Amino acid sequence: CASSSRREGRDTQYF. J is TRBJ2-3 and V is TRBV27, with 9 bases fitting TRBD2. Germline V gives CDR1 MNHEY, CDR2 SMNVEV (reference sequence). The CDR3 is 15 residues long. J gave up 5 bases and V 4 bases, and 7 bases lay outside the gene matches.

There are many counts of this clonotype. This chain joins TRBV6-5 and TRBJ2-2; TRBD2 matches at 7 bases. V gave up 1 base and J gave up 3 bases; unmatched junction bases: 2. Germline V CDR1 and CDR2: MNHEY, SVGAGI. The CDR3 covers 15 residues. CDR3 residues: CASSYFGLDTGELFF. The CDR3 DNA follows: TGTGCCAGCAGTTACTTCGGACTAGACACCGGGGAGCTGTTTTTT.

The rearrangement uses TRBV29-1 and TRBJ2-5; TRBD1 matches 7 bases. CDR1 and CDR2 (germline): SQVTM, ANQGSEA. This CDR3 has 16 amino acids. V lost 0 bases, J lost 4 bases, and 11 bases stayed unmatched. CDR3 protein: CSVEDPDRAPPETQYF. CDR3 coding DNA: TGCAGCGTTGAAGACCCCGACAGGGCCCCCCCAGAGACCCAGTACTTC. Complete variable domain (other parts from reference TRBV29-1 and TRBJ2-5): SAVISQKPSRDICQRGTSLTIQCQVDSQVTMMFWYRQQPGQSLTLIATANQGSEATYESGFVIDKFPISRPNLTFSTLTVSNMSPEDSSIYLCSVEDPDRAPPETQYFGPGTRLLVL.

The chain combines TRBV5-1 with TRBJ2-3; D perhaps matches TRBD2 (6 bases). The V end lost 4 bases, the J end lost 2 bases, and 17 bases lay between the germline ends. CDR1 SGHRS and CDR2 YFSETQ come from the germline V gene. The length of the CDR3 is 16 residues. The CDR3 reads CASSPSLADPTDTQYF. Here the CDR3 DNA reads TGCGCCAGCAGCCCATCTTTAGCGGACCCCACAGATACGCAGTATTTT.

This clonotype was recorded at least ten times. This sequence joins TRBV15 and TRBJ2-4; 11 nucleotides line up with TRBD2. CDR3 length equals 19 residues. Germline assignment: CDR1 LNHNV and CDR2 YYDKDF (reference sequence). V lost 4 bases to trimming and J lost 0 bases; unmatched junction nucleotides: 11. CDR3 DNA sequence: TGTGCCACCAGCAACTTATGGACTAGCGGGTACCTAGCCAAAAACATTCAGTACTTC. This codes for CATSNLWTSGYLAKNIQYF. The full variable domain, completed using reference TRBV15 and TRBJ2-4, is DAMVIQNPRYQVTQFGKPVTLSCSQTLNHNVMYWYQQKSSQAPKLLFHYYDKDFNNEADTPDNFQSRRPNTSFCFLDIRSPGLGDTAMYLCATSNLWTSGYLAKNIQYFGAGTRLSVL.

This clonotype was recorded many times. The rearrangement joins TRBV4-2 to TRBJ2-7; the match to TRBD1 covers 10 bases. The J segment lost 1 base and the V segment lost 4 bases, leaving 10 bases of the junction unmatched. The CDR3 runs 17 residues. The germline V gene encodes CDR1 LGHNA and CDR2 YNFKEQ. CDR3 DNA: TGTGCCAGCAGCCCCGGACAGGGGGGCTCCTTTTCCTACGAGCAGTACTTC. This sequence encodes CASSPGQGGSFSYEQYF.